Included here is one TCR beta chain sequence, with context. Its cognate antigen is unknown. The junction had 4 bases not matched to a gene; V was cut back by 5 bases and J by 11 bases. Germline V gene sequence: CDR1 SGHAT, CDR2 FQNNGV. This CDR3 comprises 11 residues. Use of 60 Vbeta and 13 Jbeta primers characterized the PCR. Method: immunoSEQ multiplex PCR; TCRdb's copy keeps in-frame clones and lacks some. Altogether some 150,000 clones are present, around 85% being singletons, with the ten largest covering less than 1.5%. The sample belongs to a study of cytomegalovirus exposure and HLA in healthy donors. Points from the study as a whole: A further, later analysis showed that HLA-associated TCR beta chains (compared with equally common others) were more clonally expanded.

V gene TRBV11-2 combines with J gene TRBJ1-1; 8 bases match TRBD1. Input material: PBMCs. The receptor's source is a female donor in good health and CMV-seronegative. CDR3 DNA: TGTGCCAGCAGCCCGGACAGGGACGCTTTCTTT. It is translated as CASSPDRDAFF. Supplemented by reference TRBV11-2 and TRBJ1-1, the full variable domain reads EAGVAQSPRYKIIEKRQSVAFWCNPISGHATLYWYQQILGQGPKLLIQFQNNGVVDDSQLPKDRFSAERLKGVDSTLKIQPAKLEDSAVYLCASSPDRDAFFGQGTRLTVV.